The 5 T cell receptor beta chains given below trace back to one sample, sequenced in a study of cytomegalovirus exposure and HLA in healthy donors. The PCR ran on 60 Vbeta and 13 Jbeta primers. TCRdb's copy holds only in-frame clones and misses some; the assay was immunoSEQ multiplex PCR. The table has 180,000 or so clones, 75% seen once; the top ten hold roughly 8.2%. Source material: PBMCs. The receptor source for this set is a woman aged 40 to 50 in good health and CMV-seropositive.

This chain joins TRBV30 and TRBJ2-7; TRBD2 matches at 8 bases. Unmatched junction bases numbered 0, after V lost 5 bases and J lost 0 bases. CDR1 and CDR2 from the germline V gene are GTSNPN and SVGIG (reference sequence). CDR3 length equals 12 residues. The CDR3 loop reads CAWGTSSYEQYF. DNA for the CDR3: TGTGCCTGGGGGACTAGCTCCTACGAGCAGTACTTC.

This clone was detected only a few times. The J gene is TRBJ2-2, the V gene TRBV18, with 9 bases lining up with TRBD1. After removal of 5 bases from V and 1 base from J, the junction contained 2 bases not matched to a gene. CDR1 is KGHSH and CDR2 is LQKENI in the germline V gene. The CDR3 totals 15 residues. For the CDR3, the DNA is TGTGCCAGCTCAACGGGACAGGGGAACACCGGGGAGCTGTTTTTT. Translation: CASSTGQGNTGELFF. The full variable domain, in which reference TRBV18 and TRBJ2-2 provide the parts outside the CDR3, is NAGVMQNPRHLVRRRGQEARLRCSPMKGHSHVYWYRQLPEEGLKFMVYLQKENIIDESGMPKERFSAEFPKEGPSILRIQQVVRGDSAAYFCASSTGQGNTGELFFGEGSRLTVL.

This chain joins TRBV27 and TRBJ2-2; D gene uncertain. The CDR3 has 13 amino acids. Trimming cost V 3 bases and J 7 bases, with 9 bases left between them. The germline V gene has CDR1 MNHEY and CDR2 SMNVEV (reference sequence). CDR3 amino acids: CASSFSGGGELFF. The CDR3 region has the DNA TGTGCCAGCAGTTTCTCCGGCGGCGGGGAGCTGTTTTTT.

The table lists this clone with a few counts. This chain connects TRBV11-2 to TRBJ2-3, with 10 bases aligning to TRBD2. Germline values: CDR1 SGHAT, CDR2 FQNNGV. CDR3 length: 16 residues. With V trimmed by 0 bases and J by 2 bases, 2 bases remained unmatched. The CDR3 protein is CASSLELAGLTDTQYF. The CDR3 DNA reads as TGTGCCAGCAGCTTAGAACTAGCGGGACTCACAGATACGCAGTATTTT.

This clone came up a few times. The gene calls are TRBV11-2 and TRBJ2-5; tentatively, D is TRBD2 (6 bases). The V gene's germline CDR1 is SGHAT and CDR2 FQNNGV. The CDR3 sequence is 13 residues long. Trimming cost V 3 bases and J 4 bases, with 9 bases left between them. CDR3: CASSFGRGETQYF. In DNA, the CDR3 is TGTGCCAGCAGCTTCGGGAGAGGAGAGACCCAGTACTTC. Drawing the rest from reference TRBV11-2 and TRBJ2-5, the complete variable domain is EAGVAQSPRYKIIEKRQSVAFWCNPISGHATLYWYQQILGQGPKLLIQFQNNGVVDDSQLPKDRFSAERLKGVDSTLKIQPAKLEDSAVYLCASSFGRGETQYFGPGTRLLVL.